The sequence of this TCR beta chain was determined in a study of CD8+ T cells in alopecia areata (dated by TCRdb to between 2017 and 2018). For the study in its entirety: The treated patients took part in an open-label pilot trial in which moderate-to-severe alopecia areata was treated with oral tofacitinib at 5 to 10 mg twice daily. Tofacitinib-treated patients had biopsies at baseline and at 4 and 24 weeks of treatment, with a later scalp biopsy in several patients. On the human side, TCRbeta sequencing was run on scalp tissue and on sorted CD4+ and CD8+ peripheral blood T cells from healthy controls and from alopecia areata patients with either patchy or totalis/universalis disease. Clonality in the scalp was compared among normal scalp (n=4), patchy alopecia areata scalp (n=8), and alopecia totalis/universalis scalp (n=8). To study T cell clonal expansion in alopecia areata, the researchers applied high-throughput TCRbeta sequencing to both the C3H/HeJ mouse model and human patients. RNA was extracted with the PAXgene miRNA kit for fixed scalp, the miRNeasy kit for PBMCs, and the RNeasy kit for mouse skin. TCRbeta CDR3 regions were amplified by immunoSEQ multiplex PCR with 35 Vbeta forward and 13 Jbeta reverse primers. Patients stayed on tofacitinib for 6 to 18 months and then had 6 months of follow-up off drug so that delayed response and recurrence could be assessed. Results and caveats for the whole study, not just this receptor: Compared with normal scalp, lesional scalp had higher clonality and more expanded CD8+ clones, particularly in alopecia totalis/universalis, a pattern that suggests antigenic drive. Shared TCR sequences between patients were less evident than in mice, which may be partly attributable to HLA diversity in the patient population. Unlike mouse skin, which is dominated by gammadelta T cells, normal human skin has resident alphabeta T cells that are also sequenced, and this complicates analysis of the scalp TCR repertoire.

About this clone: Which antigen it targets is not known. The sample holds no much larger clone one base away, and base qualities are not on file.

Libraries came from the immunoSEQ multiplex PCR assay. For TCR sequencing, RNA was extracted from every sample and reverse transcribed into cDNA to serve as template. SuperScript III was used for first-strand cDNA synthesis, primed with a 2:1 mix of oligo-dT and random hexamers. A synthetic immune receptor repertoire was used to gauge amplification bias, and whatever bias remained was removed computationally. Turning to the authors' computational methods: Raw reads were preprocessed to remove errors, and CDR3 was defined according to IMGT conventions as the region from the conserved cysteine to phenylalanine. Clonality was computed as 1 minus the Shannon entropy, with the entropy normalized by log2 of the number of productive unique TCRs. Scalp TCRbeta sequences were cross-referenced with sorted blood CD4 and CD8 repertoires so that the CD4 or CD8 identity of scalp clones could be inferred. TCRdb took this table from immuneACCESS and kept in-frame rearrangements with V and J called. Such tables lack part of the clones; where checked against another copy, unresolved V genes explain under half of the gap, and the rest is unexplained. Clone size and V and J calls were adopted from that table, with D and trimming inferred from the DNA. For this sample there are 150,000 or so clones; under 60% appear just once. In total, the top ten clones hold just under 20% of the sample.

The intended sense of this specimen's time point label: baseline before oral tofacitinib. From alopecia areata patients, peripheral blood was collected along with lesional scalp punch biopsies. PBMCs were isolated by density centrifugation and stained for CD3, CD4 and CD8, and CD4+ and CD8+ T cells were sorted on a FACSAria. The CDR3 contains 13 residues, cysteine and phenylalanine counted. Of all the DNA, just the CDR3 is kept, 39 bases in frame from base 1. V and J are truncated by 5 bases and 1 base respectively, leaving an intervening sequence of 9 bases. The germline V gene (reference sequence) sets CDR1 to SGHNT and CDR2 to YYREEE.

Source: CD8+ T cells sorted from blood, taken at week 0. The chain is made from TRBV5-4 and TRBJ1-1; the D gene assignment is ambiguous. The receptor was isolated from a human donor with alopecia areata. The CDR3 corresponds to CASSPTENTEAFF. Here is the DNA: TGTGCCAGCAGTCCTACAGAGAACACTGAAGCTTTCTTT.